The 5 T cell receptor beta chains listed next were all sequenced from one sample in a study of T cells expressing NK-cell markers. TCRdb reworked the 5' RACE reads into one entry per CDR3 protein, no DNA. This table holds over 350,000 distinct CDR3 sequences. The sample consisted of blood T cells: a sorted CD56 or NKG2C T cell subset, CD4+ or CD8+ T cells, or bulk PBMC T cells (not recorded which). All receptors come from a woman in her fifties or sixties in good health.

CDR3 sequence: CASSGTGQPQHF. The chain recombines TRBV19 with TRBJ1-5; TCRdb lists TRBD1, though no DNA is available to test this call. CDR3 length equals 12 residues. Per germline, CDR1 LNHDA and CDR2 SQIVND (reference sequence).

The rearrangement uses TRBV20-1 and TRBJ1-1; with no DNA, the TCRdb D assignment of TRBD1 cannot be verified. Germline-derived CDR1 and CDR2 are DFQATT and SNEGSKA (reference sequence). This CDR3 has 15 residues. The CDR3 loop reads CSARDQGTGGVEAFF.

This chain uses TRBV7-9 with TRBJ2-3; as DNA is missing, the TRBD2 call by TCRdb cannot be tested. Germline V gene sequence: CDR1 SEHNR, CDR2 FQNEAQ (reference sequence). The CDR3 consists of 16 residues. The CDR3 loop is CASSPSTGRTTDTQYF.

The CDR3 loop is CAVYRGIGYEQYF. J is TRBJ2-7 and V is TRBV2; TCRdb names TRBD1, which stays unverified in the absence of DNA. This CDR3 is 13 amino acids long. Germline V gene sequence: CDR1 SNHLY, CDR2 FYNNEI. Full variable domain (missing parts from reference TRBV2 and TRBJ2-7): EPEVTQTPSHQVTQMGQEVILRCVPISNHLYFYWYRQILGQKVEFLVSFYNNEISEKSEIFDDQFSVERPDGSNFTLKIRSTKLEDSAMYFCAVYRGIGYEQYFGPGTRLTVT.

The gene calls are TRBV12-3 or TRBV12-4 and TRBJ1-1; TCRdb names TRBD1, which stays unverified in the absence of DNA. CDR3 length: 17 residues. The CDR3 is CASTPWGQGALGTEAFF.